This T cell receptor beta chain is drawn from a study of cytomegalovirus exposure and HLA in healthy donors (dated by TCRdb to about 2017). Looking at the study overall: In an earlier analysis of under 750 of the donors, 276 Gb of sequence data and 90 million to 120 million unique TCR beta sequences from approximately 180 million T cells were reported. Roughly five DR-DQ haplotypes were treated as single units for association and clustering because of strong linkage in the cohort. Donor age, sex, ethnicity and CMV serostatus were compiled alongside the repertoire data. To study patterns of TCR occurrence, a later analysis re-analyzed previously published TCR beta repertoires from around 670 donors and added high-resolution HLA genotyping. The study aimed to test whether signatures of past pathogen exposure could be identified by cataloging public T cell receptors. Along with the approximately 620-subject first cohort, a separate validation cohort of over a hundred different subjects was used. Across under 500 genotyped donors of the cohort, an average of about 240,000 unique TCR beta nucleotide sequences per donor were sequenced, and roughly a sixth of those sequences were non-productive. In a later genetic analysis, genome-wide SNP genotypes for about three fifths of the 666 donors were used, and that subset was treated as a discovery cohort. To predict cytomegalovirus infection status, the study brought together high-throughput TCR immunosequencing, statistical association of individual TCRs with disease status, and machine learning. The T cell repertoires of about 700 subjects were profiled by immunosequencing and related to cytomegalovirus serostatus. Rather than drawing on any new phenotypic data, the later analysis identified candidate immune exposures from TCR beta sequences and the way those sequences occurred across donors. Among the approximately 420 genotyped donors, around 81% belonged to the genetic ancestry cluster associated with self-reported Caucasian donors. Typing coverage varied by locus: about 620-640 donors for A, B, C, DRB1 and DQB1; under 550 for DQA1; more than 600 for DPA1; more than 450 for DPB1. An earlier analysis of 587 of the donors applied high-throughput TCR beta sequencing to assess whether each TCR beta V gene segment acted as functional or pseudogenic. Both class I and class II loci were covered by HLA typing, at four-digit resolution. An early release that covered 500 to 800 HLA-typed donors contained approximately 320 gigabases of sequencing data and 85 million to 100 million unique TCR sequences. All discovery cohort repertoires had been generated on a single sequencing platform. On the study overall, not on this receptor specifically: According to a later analysis, most CMV-associated TCR beta chains appeared to be HLA-restricted, and the HLA associations seemed to be driven largely by CMV exposure. A later analysis found that TCR association rates varied across HLA loci, with DRB1 alleles showing the most associated TCRs and HLA-C alleles the fewest. Strong co-occurrence of HLA alleles, especially DR and DQ, made assigning TCR associations to individual alleles difficult. Linkage disequilibrium might explain the correlated functional status among segregating V segments, but an unknown experimental factor could not be excluded. The sequencing pipeline was judged likely to have produced a cluster of highly shared sequence variants as a technical artifact. Because HLA typing was unavailable for some donors at each locus, only the typed subset was used in association tests. The cohort was sequenced for TCR beta chains only, and without alpha or paired-chain data the features that could be detected were limited. The study listed 170 or so TCR beta chains as associated with cytomegalovirus. Because counts were too low, fewer than 20 rarely observed V segments, including chromosome 9 orphons, were excluded from the earlier analysis of fewer than 650 of the donors. In a later genetic analysis, a missense DCLRE1C variant was associated with V-gene and J-gene trimming of TCR beta chains, and the association was replicated in an independent cohort. In a later analysis, HLA-associated TCR beta chains were found to be more clonally expanded and to have lower generation probabilities than equally common non-associated chains. Specific HLA alleles were associated with 16,951 TCR beta sequences at a false discovery rate of 0.05 in a later analysis. Three of the identified cytomegalovirus-associated TCR beta chains were confirmed in vitro to be specific for cytomegalovirus antigens. A further reported finding was that TCR beta sequences accurately predicted the HLA-A and HLA-B alleles for most subjects in the first cohort. The classifier was reported to diagnose cytomegalovirus status with high specificity and sensitivity in both the original cohort and the validation cohort. Across donors, most TCR sequences were observed very rarely, whereas some public TCRs were present in many individuals. Because the 87-base-pair reads could not distinguish some IMGT-functional V segments, including TRBV6-2 and TRBV6-3, those segments were excluded. The only immune exposure information available for the cohort was CMV serostatus. In a later genetic analysis, fewer N-insertions in productive TCRs were reported among donors in an Asian-associated ancestry cluster than the roughly 700-donor mean. A later analysis reported that several top co-occurrence clusters appeared linked to parvovirus B19, influenza, CMV and Epstein-Barr virus. The presence/absence analyses assumed that sequencing depth was roughly uniform across donors, and that assumption may not be true. According to the authors, the approach could potentially be generalized to other disease states and immunological phenotypes. In an earlier analysis of over 550 of the donors, most TCR beta V segments were observed in productive rearrangements about 87% or about 30% of the time, broadly matching IMGT annotations.

In total, 666 healthy bone marrow donors made up the cohort. At the time of sampling, all cohort members were nominally healthy, though unrecorded immune exposures were likely present. The donor tested CMV seronegative and was one of the 352 seronegative cohort members. Each donor provided a peripheral blood sample, and peripheral blood mononuclear cells were used for TCR beta sequencing. Genomic DNA extraction from the blood cell samples was performed with the Qiagen DNeasy Blood Extraction Kit. This clone has only a few counts. Its antigen specificity is not known. Within one base of it there is no much larger clone, and no base qualities were kept. Taken from cysteine to phenylalanine, the CDR3 has 16 residues. CDR3 DNA only is kept here, 48 bases in frame from base 1. Relative to germline, V is 0 bases shorter and J is 1 base shorter, with 12 bases between their ends. Taken from the germline V gene, the CDR1 and CDR2 loops are KGHSH and LQKENI.

Receptor amplification or capture employed the immunoSEQ multiplex PCR assay. A mixture of 60 forward primers for TCR Vbeta segments and 13 reverse primers for TCR Jbeta segments was used in the multiplex PCR. Amplification of the CDR3 region of rearranged TCR beta genes was performed with a multiplex PCR assay on genomic DNA. The Illumina HiSeq System was used to sequence the amplified TCR beta libraries as 87-base-pair reads. The paper's processing steps were these. Across the 700 or so repertoires, a later analysis counted around 80 million unique TCR beta chains, around 11 million of which were shared by at least two donors. Raw reads were error-corrected and collapsed into unique sequences by a nearest-neighbor algorithm in which closely related sequences were merged to remove PCR and sequencing errors. Alignment of CDR3 sequences to IMGT reference sequences was used to assign V, D and J gene segments. Each retained sequence needed at least a six-nucleotide match to both a V gene segment and a J gene segment. A rearrangement counted as productive if the CDR3 had no stop codons and remained in frame with V and J, and every other rearrangement counted as non-productive. CDR3 was defined by IMGT convention, running from the second conserved V-encoded cysteine to the conserved J-encoded phenylalanine. The earlier analysis of a few hundred of the donors excluded sequences that lacked an unambiguous match to a single V gene segment. In an earlier analysis of a few hundred of the donors, a V segment was called functional when productive rearrangements were above 56.7%, and segregating when the standard deviation between donors exceeded 5%. A statistical classification framework was built to diagnose cytomegalovirus status from the catalog of TCR beta chain sequences. In a later analysis, TCR nucleotide sequences were compared against IMGT/GENE-DB human TR gene sequences so that V and J genes could be assigned. Using the TCRdist pipeline, a later analysis assigned CDR3 sequences along with most-parsimonious VDJ recombination scenarios. In a later analysis, every TCR beta chain was defined by the combination of its CDR3 amino acid sequence and its V-gene family, and reads without a unique V-gene family were dropped. In a later analysis, some 600 highly shared, low-generation-probability nucleotide sequences were removed to address suspected cross-contamination and a sequencing artifact. For each public chain, a later analysis derived a clonal expansion index from normalized ranks of inferred template counts within each repertoire. In a later analysis, generation probabilities were computed using a VDJ recombination model fitted to out-of-frame rearrangements, and the results were checked against IGoR. Hypergeometric tests were used in a later analysis to score TCR-TCR, TCR-HLA and TCR-CMV co-occurrence, with a repertoire-size bias correction applied to the TCR pairs. In a later analysis, false discovery rates were estimated by permuting HLA or CMV assignments 20 times. In a later analysis, co-occurring TCRs were grouped with DBSCAN, and TCRdist sequence similarity was added when clustering was performed within HLA-allele-positive subsets. Repertoires with fewer than 30,000 or more than 120,000 public chains were left out of co-occurrence clustering, as were a few repertoires with anomalous nucleotide sharing. Held by TCRdb, this immuneACCESS table contains in-frame sequences only and omits some clones. Under half of the omission traces to an unresolved V gene where checked; the cause of the rest is unknown. The V and J calls and the clone size are those of that table, but D and trimming were determined from the DNA. This sample gives around 170,000 clones in total; approximately 71% of them show up just once. Roughly 1.6% of the sample comes from the top ten.

This sequence originates from a girl aged 10-17 years in good health and CMV-seronegative. The chain is made from TRBV18 and TRBJ2-5, and TRBD1 may be the D gene, going by 6 matching bases. Sequencing was carried out using PBMCs. The DNA sequence is TGTGCCAGCTCACCACCATTACCGGACAGCCAAGAGACCCAGTACTTC. Its coded protein is CASSPPLPDSQETQYF.